What follows are 13 T cell receptor beta chains derived from one specimen sequenced in a study of cytomegalovirus exposure and HLA in healthy donors (dated by TCRdb to about 2017). Receptors were amplified or captured by the immunoSEQ multiplex PCR assay. The multiplex PCR relied on a mix of 60 forward primers for TCR Vbeta segments and 13 reverse primers for TCR Jbeta segments. TCRdb provides this immuneACCESS table in a form limited to in-frame rearrangements. Some clones are lacking; in checked studies, under half of them reflect an unresolved V gene, and why the rest are absent is not known. In all, the sample holds about 76,000 clones, and roughly 79% of those were seen once. Clones ranked in the top ten supply about 2% of the sample. The sequenced sample was PBMCs. The receptors here all came from a woman under 40 in good health and CMV-seronegative.

The genes are TRBV25-1 and TRBJ2-5; D perhaps matches TRBD2 (6 bases). Trimming shortened V by 2 bases and J by 5 bases, and 12 bases separated the two germline ends. Germline-derived CDR1 and CDR2 are MGHDK and SYGVNS. The CDR3 loop spans 14 amino acids. CDR3 nucleotide sequence: TGTGCCAGCAGTGAAGTAGGAGGGCGGGAGACCCAGTACTTC. It specifies CASSEVGGRETQYF.

As regards this clone: The junction shows a germline mismatch at one end, possibly a read error. The V gene is TRBV7-9, the J gene TRBJ1-2, with a weak D call TRBD1 (6 bases). Germline assignment: CDR1 SEHNR and CDR2 FQNEAQ (reference sequence). The CDR3 consists of 16 residues. This chain's CDR3 is CSSSVTGLEYNYGYTF. CDR3 nucleotide sequence: TGTTCCAGCAGCGTCACAGGGTTGGAATATAACTATGGCTACACCTTC.

The chain combines TRBV6-1 with TRBJ1-2; D is unresolved. Germline V gives CDR1 MNHNS, CDR2 SASEGT. The CDR3 is 14 amino acids. The V and J ends lost 8 bases and 9 bases respectively, with 22 bases between them. The DNA for the CDR3 is TGTGCCAGCGGAGTTGACCCCCGACCTGTTAGCTACACCTTC. This gives the protein CASGVDPRPVSYTF.

V and J are TRBV12-5 and TRBJ2-7, with TRBD2 matching 7 bases. This CDR3 region has 10 residues. Per germline, CDR1 LGHNT and CDR2 FRNRAP. The CDR3 loop reads CAGGVREQYF. Here the CDR3 DNA reads TGTGCGGGGGGGGTCCGCGAGCAGTACTTC.

The V and J genes are TRBV11-2 and TRBJ1-3, with 10 bases matching TRBD1. V dropped 6 bases and J dropped 4; count of bases not matched to a gene: 9. This CDR3 spans 16 amino acids. The germline gives CDR1 SGHAT, CDR2 FQNNGV. The CDR3 loop reads CASRPPGQGKGNTIYF. The CDR3 DNA reads TGTGCCAGCAGACCCCCGGGACAGGGGAAAGGAAACACCATATATTTT.

The chain links TRBV5-1 to TRBJ1-1, with TRBD1 as a possible D gene (6 bases). Germline values: CDR1 SGHRS, CDR2 YFSETQ. This CDR3 is built from 16 residues. The V gene lost 3 bases and the J gene lost 0 bases, with 15 bases spanning the gap. The CDR3 here is CASSSSNRDMNTEAFF. For the CDR3, the DNA is TGCGCCAGCAGCTCGTCCAACAGGGACATGAACACTGAAGCTTTCTTT.

This clone was observed a handful of times. The V and J genes are TRBV4-3 and TRBJ1-3; D remains unclear. V was cut by 4 bases and J by 1 base, with 11 bases left in between. CDR3 size: 15 residues. Germline values: CDR1 LGHNA, CDR2 YSLEER. CDR3 protein: CASSRGTASGNTIYF. For the CDR3, the DNA is TGCGCCAGCAGCCGAGGTACGGCTTCTGGAAACACCATATATTTT.

The V gene is TRBV5-1, the J gene TRBJ1-6; 7 bases map to TRBD1. The CDR3 extends over 14 amino acids. Trimming cost V 4 bases and J 6 bases; bases outside gene matches: 4. In germline, CDR1 is SGHRS, CDR2 YFSETQ. The CDR3 protein is CASSRDSANSPLHF. In DNA form, the CDR3 reads TGCGCCAGCAGCCGGGACAGCGCTAATTCACCCCTCCACTTT. Full variable domain (outside the CDR3, taken from reference TRBV5-1 and TRBJ1-6): KAGVTQTPRYLIKTRGQQVTLSCSPISGHRSVSWYQQTPGQGLQFLFEYFSETQRNKGNFPGRFSGRQFSNSRSEMNVSTLELGDSALYLCASSRDSANSPLHFGNGTRLTVT.

The chain employs TRBV27 and TRBJ2-1, with D possibly being TRBD2 (5 bases). CDR1 MNHEY and CDR2 SMNVEV come from the germline V gene (reference sequence). The CDR3 loop spans 15 amino acids. V was pared by 0 bases and J by 3 bases, with 9 bases between. CDR3 amino acids: CASSLSTGNYNEQFF. For the CDR3, the DNA is TGTGCCAGCAGTTTATCGACCGGGAACTACAATGAGCAGTTCTTC.

V usage is TRBV28 and J usage is TRBJ2-2; 12 bases fit TRBD2. This CDR3 is built from 18 residues. Per the germline V gene, CDR1 is MDHEN and CDR2 is SYDVKM. Trimming at V came to 5 bases and at J to 4 bases, leaving 11 bases not matched to a gene. The DNA for the CDR3 is TGTGCCAGCAGTCACCCTATCAGACTAGCGGGAGTCACCGGGGAGCTGTTTTTT. This sequence encodes CASSHPIRLAGVTGELFF.

The rearrangement joins TRBV9 to TRBJ1-1; D is ambiguous. The CDR3 is 13 amino acids. The V gene lost 0 bases and the J gene lost 7 bases, with 10 bases spanning the gap. Germline CDR1 SGDLS, CDR2 YYNGEE. This chain's CDR3 is CASSVAAGLEAFF. CDR3 DNA: TGTGCCAGCAGCGTAGCTGCAGGCCTTGAAGCTTTCTTT.

The chain employs TRBV7-9 and TRBJ2-7, with a possible D match to TRBD2 (6 bases). CDR3 length: 14 amino acids. Trimming shortened V by 1 base and J by 0 bases, and 7 bases separated the two germline ends. Germline loops: CDR1 SEHNR, CDR2 FQNEAQ (reference sequence). CDR3 loop: CASSLGRASYEQYF. CDR3 in DNA: TGTGCCAGCAGCTTAGGGAGGGCCTCCTACGAGCAGTACTTC.

Comment on this clone: At one boundary the junction diverges from the germline segment, which might be a read error. The rearrangement joins TRBV7-7 to TRBJ2-3, with 9 bases fitting TRBD2. CDR3 length equals 16 residues. Germline values: CDR1 SSHAT, CDR2 FNYEAQ (reference sequence). Here the CDR3 reads CASSSLAGGPSDTQYF. CDR3 in DNA: TGTGCTAGCAGCTCTTTGGCGGGAGGGCCGTCAGATACGCAGTATTTT.